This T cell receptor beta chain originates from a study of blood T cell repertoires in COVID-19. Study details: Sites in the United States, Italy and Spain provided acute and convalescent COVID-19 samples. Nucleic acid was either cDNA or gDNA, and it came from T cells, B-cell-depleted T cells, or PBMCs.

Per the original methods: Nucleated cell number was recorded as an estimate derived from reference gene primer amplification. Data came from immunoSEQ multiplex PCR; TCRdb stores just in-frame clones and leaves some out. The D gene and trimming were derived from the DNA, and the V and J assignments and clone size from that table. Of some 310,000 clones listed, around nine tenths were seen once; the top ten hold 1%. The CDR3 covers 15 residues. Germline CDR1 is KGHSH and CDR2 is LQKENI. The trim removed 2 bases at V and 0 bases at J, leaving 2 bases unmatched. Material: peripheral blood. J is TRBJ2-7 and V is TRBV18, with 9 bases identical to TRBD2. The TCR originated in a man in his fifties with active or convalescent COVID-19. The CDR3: CASSPISGSSYEQYF. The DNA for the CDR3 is TGTGCCAGCTCACCAATTAGCGGGAGCTCCTACGAGCAGTACTTC.